One and the same sample provided the 22 T cell receptor beta chains below, sequenced in a study of blood T cell repertoires in COVID-19 (TCRdb year 2020). Library preparation employed the immunoSEQ multiplex PCR assay. The clones in this table, taken by TCRdb from immuneACCESS, are in-frame only. Not every clone is retained; where verified, under half of the shortfall comes from an unresolved V gene, and the cause of the rest is unknown. Recorded for this sample are over 65,000 clones; about 81% of them occurred a single time. The ten largest clones capture around a tenth of the sample. The specimen was peripheral blood. The source of these receptors is a human donor in a cohort sampled during active COVID-19.

The chain uses TRBV18 and TRBJ1-1; 10 bases fit TRBD1. Per germline, CDR1 KGHSH and CDR2 LQKENI. With V trimmed by 6 bases and J by 4 bases, 5 bases remained unmatched. The CDR3 is 14 residues long. Written as DNA, the CDR3 is TGTGCCAGCTCCCAGCGGACAGGGGGCACTGAAGCTTTCTTT. This sequence encodes CASSQRTGGTEAFF.

V gene TRBV9 combines with J gene TRBJ2-5; 9 nucleotides line up with TRBD2. The germline gives CDR1 SGDLS, CDR2 YYNGEE. There are 18 residues in the CDR3. J lost 3 bases, V lost 0 bases, and 12 bases had no gene match. CDR3 sequence reads: CASSVGGGRGPIEETQYF. Written as DNA, the CDR3 is TGTGCCAGCAGCGTAGGCGGCGGGAGGGGGCCTATAGAAGAGACCCAGTACTTC.

The rearrangement links TRBV2 to TRBJ2-7; 8 positions agree with TRBD1. The CDR3 is made up of 16 amino acids. Germline loops: CDR1 SNHLY, CDR2 FYNNEI. With V trimmed by 0 bases and J by 1 base, 5 bases remained unmatched. The CDR3 nucleotides are TGTGCCAGCAGTGAAGCGAAAGGGACAGGATCCTACGAGCAGTACTTC. This translates into CASSEAKGTGSYEQYF.

The chain couples TRBV5-1 to TRBJ1-1, with TRBD1 as a possible D gene (6 bases). Trimming removed 5 bases at V and 2 bases at J, with 16 bases between. Germline V gene lookup returns CDR1 SGHRS and CDR2 YFSETQ. The CDR3 runs 15 residues. CDR3 DNA: TGCGCCAGCAGTCCGACAGGCCGGGCCAACACTGAAGCTTTCTTT. It codes for CASSPTGRANTEAFF.

The chain has TRBV5-4 and TRBJ1-2; perhaps TRBD1 as D (6 bases). V lost 2 bases, J lost 7 bases, and 15 bases lay in between. Germline V gene data show CDR1 as SGHNT and CDR2 as YYREEE (reference sequence). This CDR3 spans 14 amino acids. The CDR3 DNA follows: TGTGCCAGCAGCTTATTCGGGCAGGGGAGTGGCTACACCTTC. Translating gives CASSLFGQGSGYTF.

The chain combines TRBV7-9 with TRBJ2-3; TRBD1 is a possible D gene (5 bases). This CDR3 is built from 13 residues. V was cut by 5 bases and J by 4 bases, with 10 bases left in between. The germline gives CDR1 SEHNR, CDR2 FQNEAQ (reference sequence). The CDR3 region is CASSPKGPDTQYF. The CDR3 bases are TGTGCCAGCAGCCCTAAGGGGCCAGATACGCAGTATTTT.

The V call is TRBV27, the J call TRBJ1-4; D uncertain. V gave up 7 bases and J gave up 8 bases, with 14 bases separating them. CDR1 MNHEY and CDR2 SMNVEV come from the germline V gene (reference sequence). The CDR3 has 13 residues. The CDR3 DNA reads TGTGCCAGCAAACCAGGTCCCTCCGAAAAACTGTTTTTT. Translating gives CASKPGPSEKLFF. The full variable domain, its missing parts supplied by reference TRBV27 and TRBJ1-4, is EAQVTQNPRYLITVTGKKLTVTCSQNMNHEYMSWYRQDPGLGLRQIYYSMNVEVTDKGDVPEGYKVSRKEKRNFPLILESPSPNQTSLYFCASKPGPSEKLFFGSGTQLSVL.

The chain carries TRBV7-2 and TRBJ1-6; the D gene is possibly TRBD1 (6 bases). This CDR3 is built from 16 residues. Germline V gene sequence: CDR1 SGHTA, CDR2 FQGNSA. V was shortened by 1 base and J by 13 bases, with 20 bases between the two germline ends. The DNA for the CDR3 is TGTGCCAGCAGCTTAGGCACTAGGTCGGCGGGGGCCCCCCTCCACTTT. Translating gives CASSLGTRSAGAPLHF.

The chain uses TRBV7-9 and TRBJ1-1; D gene ambiguous. The CDR3 has 14 residues. V gave up 6 bases and J gave up 0 bases, with 11 bases separating them. The germline V gene has CDR1 SEHNR and CDR2 FQNEAQ (reference sequence). The CDR3 here is CASRPTVLNTEAFF. As DNA, the CDR3 is TGTGCCAGCAGACCTACAGTCCTGAACACTGAAGCTTTCTTT.

The chain joins TRBV2 to TRBJ2-5; D may be TRBD1 (6 bases). The CDR3 has 15 residues. The germline V gene has CDR1 SNHLY and CDR2 FYNNEI. V shed 2 bases and J shed 5 bases, with 15 bases lying between them. CDR3 in DNA: TGTGCCAGCAGTGAAAATGTGGGGGCCTGGGAGACCCAGTACTTC. This encodes CASSENVGAWETQYF.

The chain uses TRBV5-6 and TRBJ2-7, with 12 bases lining up with TRBD2. The length of the CDR3 is 14 residues. Germline values: CDR1 SGHDT, CDR2 YYEEEE. The ends lost 2 bases at V and 9 bases at J; junction bases unmatched: 6. CDR3 amino acids: CASSFGTSGWRQYF. The DNA of the CDR3 is TGTGCCAGCAGCTTTGGGACTAGCGGGTGGAGGCAGTACTTC.

This chain joins TRBV3-1 (or the pseudogene TRBV3-2) and TRBJ2-2; 14 nucleotides match TRBD2. V lost 1 base to trimming and J lost 0 bases; unmatched junction nucleotides: 7. This CDR3 comprises 20 residues. Looked up from germline, CDR1 is LGHDT and CDR2 is YNNKEL (reference sequence). The CDR3 loop reads CASSQAPGLAGAANTGELFF. Written as DNA, the CDR3 is TGTGCCAGCAGCCAAGCACCGGGACTAGCGGGAGCGGCGAACACCGGGGAGCTGTTTTTT.

This clone was counted between two and nine times. The chain couples TRBV5-6 to TRBJ1-1; 8 bases line up with TRBD1. CDR1 SGHDT and CDR2 YYEEEE come from the germline V gene. V was clipped by 0 bases and J by 3 bases; unmatched bases: 1. There are 14 residues in the CDR3. The DNA of the CDR3 is TGTGCCAGCAGCTTGGGGACAGGGTACACTGAAGCTTTCTTT. Translating gives CASSLGTGYTEAFF.

In its sample, this clone was seen a few times. This chain connects TRBV4-2 to TRBJ2-2; 7 bases map to TRBD1. Germline CDR1 LGHNA, CDR2 YNFKEQ. CDR3 length: 15 amino acids. V gave up 0 bases and J gave up 5 bases; unmatched junction bases: 3. In DNA form, the CDR3 reads TGTGCCAGCAGCCAAGAGGACAGGTTGACCGGGGAGCTGTTTTTT. Residues: CASSQEDRLTGELFF.

This clone was observed a handful of times. The V call is TRBV6-5, the J call TRBJ2-1, with TRBD2 matching over 8 bases. V trimming: 6 bases; J trimming: 12 bases; junction bases outside the gene matches: 7. CDR3 length: 12 amino acids. CDR1 and CDR2 (germline): MNHEY, SVGAGI. The CDR3: CASSRERERQFF. The CDR3 coding sequence is TGTGCCAGCAGCCGCGAGCGGGAGAGGCAGTTCTTC.

The genes are TRBV5-1 and TRBJ2-2; 10 positions match TRBD1. The CDR3 sequence is 15 residues long. The junction had 6 bases not matched to a gene; V was cut back by 6 bases and J by 4 bases. Per germline, CDR1 SGHRS and CDR2 YFSETQ. CDR3 sequence: CASNLDRGSTGELFF. The CDR3 DNA reads as TGCGCCAGCAATTTGGACAGGGGGTCCACCGGGGAGCTGTTTTTT.

The rearrangement links TRBV27 to TRBJ2-5; tentatively, D is TRBD2 (6 bases). V gave up 5 bases and J gave up 4 bases, with 17 bases separating them. The CDR3 has 15 amino acids. In germline, CDR1 is MNHEY, CDR2 SMNVEV (reference sequence). The CDR3, as DNA: TGTGCCAGCAGTCCCAGTCTATCGCGGGGAGAGACCCAGTACTTC. It specifies CASSPSLSRGETQYF.

The V gene is TRBV7-3, the J gene TRBJ2-2; TRBD1 aligns across 7 bases. The CDR3 has 15 amino acids. The V gene end was trimmed by 5 bases and the J gene end by 0 bases; junction bases not matched to a gene: 3. Germline V gene lookup returns CDR1 SGHTA and CDR2 FQGTGA. For the CDR3, the DNA is TGTGCCAGCAGCCCAGGGACAGCGAACACCGGGGAGCTGTTTTTT. It translates to CASSPGTANTGELFF.

The V gene is TRBV24-1, the J gene TRBJ2-1; possibly TRBD1 for D (6 bases). Trimming removed 1 base from V and 3 bases from J, with 9 bases in between. There are 15 residues in the CDR3. The germline V gene encodes CDR1 KGHDR and CDR2 SFDVKD. The CDR3 region has the DNA TGTGCCACCAGTGATTTCTCCAGGGGCTACAATGAGCAGTTCTTC. It translates to CATSDFSRGYNEQFF.

The chain couples TRBV28 to TRBJ1-4, with 7 bases fitting TRBD1. From germline, CDR1 is MDHEN and CDR2 SYDVKM. Trimming took 6 bases from V and 0 from J; bases not matched to a gene: 13. There are 18 residues in the CDR3. This chain's CDR3 is CASSSGTERLATNEKLFF. The CDR3 coding sequence is TGTGCCAGCAGCTCCGGGACAGAACGTCTCGCAACTAATGAAAAACTGTTTTTT.

The CDR3 nucleotides read TGTGCCAGCAGTTTATCGCACAGTCAAGAGACCCAGTACTTC. Translated: CASSLSHSQETQYF. The chain employs TRBV28 and TRBJ2-5; D uncertain. Germline V gene lookup returns CDR1 MDHEN and CDR2 SYDVKM. The germline V and J ends were trimmed by 1 base and 2 bases, with 8 bases remaining between them. The CDR3 extends over 14 amino acids.

This clone has a handful of counts. This chain joins TRBV10-2 and TRBJ1-5; 7 positions agree with TRBD1. Losses at the gene ends were 3 bases for V and 4 bases for J; bases not matched to a gene: 6. This CDR3 spans 15 amino acids. Germline loops: CDR1 WSHSY, CDR2 SAAADI. Here the CDR3 DNA reads TGCGCCAGCAGTGATTTGACGGGACAGAATCAGCCCCAGCATTTT. Encoded protein: CASSDLTGQNQPQHF.